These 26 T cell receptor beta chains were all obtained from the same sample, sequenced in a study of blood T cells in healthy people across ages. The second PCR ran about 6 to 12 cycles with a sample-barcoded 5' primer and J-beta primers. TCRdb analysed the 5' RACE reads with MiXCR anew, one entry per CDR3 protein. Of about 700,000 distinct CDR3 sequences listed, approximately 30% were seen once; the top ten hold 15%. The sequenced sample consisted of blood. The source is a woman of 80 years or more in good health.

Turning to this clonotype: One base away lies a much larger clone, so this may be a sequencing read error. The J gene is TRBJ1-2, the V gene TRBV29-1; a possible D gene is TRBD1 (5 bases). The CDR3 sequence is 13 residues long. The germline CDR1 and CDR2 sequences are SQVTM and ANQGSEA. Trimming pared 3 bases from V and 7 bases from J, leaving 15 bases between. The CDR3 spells CSVELRTFGGYTF. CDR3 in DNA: TGCAGCGTTGAGCTTCGGACATTTGGTGGCTACACCTTC.

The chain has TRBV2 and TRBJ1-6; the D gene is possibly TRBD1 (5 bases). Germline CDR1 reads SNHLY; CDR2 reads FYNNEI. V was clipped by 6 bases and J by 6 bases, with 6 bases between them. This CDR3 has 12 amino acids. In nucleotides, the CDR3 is TGTGCCAGCAGAGACAGTAATTCACCCCTCCACTTT. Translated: CASRDSNSPLHF.

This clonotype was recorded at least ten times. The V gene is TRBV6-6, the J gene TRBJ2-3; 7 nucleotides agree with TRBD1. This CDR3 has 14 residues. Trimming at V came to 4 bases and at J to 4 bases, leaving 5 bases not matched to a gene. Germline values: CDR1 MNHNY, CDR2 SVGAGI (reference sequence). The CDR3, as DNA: TGTGCCAGCAGTTTCAGACAGGGTTCAGATACGCAGTATTTT. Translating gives CASSFRQGSDTQYF.

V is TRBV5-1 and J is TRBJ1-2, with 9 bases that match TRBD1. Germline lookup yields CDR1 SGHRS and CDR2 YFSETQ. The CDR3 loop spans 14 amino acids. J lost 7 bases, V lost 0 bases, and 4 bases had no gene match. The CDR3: CASSLGQGEAGYTF. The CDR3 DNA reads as TGCGCCAGCAGCTTGGGACAGGGGGAAGCTGGCTACACCTTC. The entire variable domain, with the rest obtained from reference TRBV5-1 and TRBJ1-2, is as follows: KAGVTQTPRYLIKTRGQQVTLSCSPISGHRSVSWYQQTPGQGLQFLFEYFSETQRNKGNFPGRFSGRQFSNSRSEMNVSTLELGDSALYLCASSLGQGEAGYTFGSGTRLTVV.

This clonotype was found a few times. This CDR3 is CASSCSGSNTEAFF. CDR3 coding DNA: TGTGCCAGCAGCTGTTCGGGGTCGAACACTGAAGCTTTCTTT. This chain connects TRBV5-6 to TRBJ1-1, with D unclear. From germline, CDR1 is SGHDT and CDR2 YYEEEE. This CDR3 comprises 14 residues. Trimming pared 3 bases from V and 1 base from J, leaving 10 bases between. The full variable domain, in which reference TRBV5-6 and TRBJ1-1 provide the parts outside the CDR3, is DAGVTQSPTHLIKTRGQQVTLRCSPKSGHDTVSWYQQALGQGPQFIFQYYEEEERQRGNFPDRFSGHQFPNYSSELNVNALLLGDSALYLCASSCSGSNTEAFFGQGTRLTVV.

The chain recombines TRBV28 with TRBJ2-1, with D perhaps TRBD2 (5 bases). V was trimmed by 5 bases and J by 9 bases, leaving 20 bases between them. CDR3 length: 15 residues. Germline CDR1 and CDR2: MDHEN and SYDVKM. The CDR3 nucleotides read TGTGCCAGCAGTCATGATCGTTTCGGGGTCGGTGAGCAGTTCTTC. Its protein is CASSHDRFGVGEQFF. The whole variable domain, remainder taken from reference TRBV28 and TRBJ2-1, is DVKVTQSSRYLVKRTGEKVFLECVQDMDHENMFWYRQDPGLGLRLIYFSYDVKMKEKGDIPEGYSVSREKKERFSLILESASTNQTSMYLCASSHDRFGVGEQFFGPGTRLTVL.

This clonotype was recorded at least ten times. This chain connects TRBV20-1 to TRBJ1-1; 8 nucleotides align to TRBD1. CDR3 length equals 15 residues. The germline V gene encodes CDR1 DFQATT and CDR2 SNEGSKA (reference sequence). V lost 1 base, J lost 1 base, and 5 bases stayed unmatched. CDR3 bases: TGCAGTGCTAGAGTCAGGGGGCAACAGAACACTGAAGCTTTCTTT. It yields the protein CSARVRGQQNTEAFF.

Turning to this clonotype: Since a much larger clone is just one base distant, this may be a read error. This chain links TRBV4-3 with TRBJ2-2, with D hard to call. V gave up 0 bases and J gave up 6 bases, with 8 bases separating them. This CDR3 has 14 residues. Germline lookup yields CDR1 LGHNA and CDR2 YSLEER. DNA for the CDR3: TGCGCCAGCAGCCAAGATAGGGTAGCCGGGGAGCTGTTTTTT. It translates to CASSQDRVAGELFF.

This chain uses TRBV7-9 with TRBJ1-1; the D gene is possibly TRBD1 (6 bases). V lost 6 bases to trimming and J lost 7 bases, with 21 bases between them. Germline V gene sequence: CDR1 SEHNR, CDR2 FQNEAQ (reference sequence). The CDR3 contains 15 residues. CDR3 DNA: TGTGCCAGCAGAACAGGGTTGTCTGGGCAAGATGAAGCTTTCTTT. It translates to CASRTGLSGQDEAFF.

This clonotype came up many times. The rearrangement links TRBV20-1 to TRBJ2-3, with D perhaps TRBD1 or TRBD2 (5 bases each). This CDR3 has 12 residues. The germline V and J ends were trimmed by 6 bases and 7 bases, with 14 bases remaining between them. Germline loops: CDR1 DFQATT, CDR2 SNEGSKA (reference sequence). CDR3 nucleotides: TGCAGTGCAGAGGGACGGCGCAATACGCAGTATTTT. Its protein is CSAEGRRNTQYF.

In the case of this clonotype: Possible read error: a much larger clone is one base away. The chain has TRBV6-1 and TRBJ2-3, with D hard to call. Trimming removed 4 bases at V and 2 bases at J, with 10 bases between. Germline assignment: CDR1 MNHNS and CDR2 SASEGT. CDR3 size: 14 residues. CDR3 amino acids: CASSGSKITDTQYF. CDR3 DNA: TGTGCCAGCAGTGGCTCTAAAATCACAGATACGCAGTATTTT.

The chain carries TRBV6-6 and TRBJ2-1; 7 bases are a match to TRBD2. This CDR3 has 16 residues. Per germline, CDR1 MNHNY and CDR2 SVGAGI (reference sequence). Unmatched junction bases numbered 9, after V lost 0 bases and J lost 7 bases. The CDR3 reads CASSYSSLASGNEQFF. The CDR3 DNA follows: TGTGCCAGCAGTTACTCATCACTAGCGTCAGGGAATGAGCAGTTCTTC.

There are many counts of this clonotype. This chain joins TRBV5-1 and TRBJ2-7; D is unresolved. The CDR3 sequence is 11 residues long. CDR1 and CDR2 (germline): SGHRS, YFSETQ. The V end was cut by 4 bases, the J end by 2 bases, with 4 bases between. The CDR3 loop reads CASSDAYEQYF. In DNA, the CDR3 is TGCGCCAGCAGCGATGCCTACGAGCAGTACTTC.

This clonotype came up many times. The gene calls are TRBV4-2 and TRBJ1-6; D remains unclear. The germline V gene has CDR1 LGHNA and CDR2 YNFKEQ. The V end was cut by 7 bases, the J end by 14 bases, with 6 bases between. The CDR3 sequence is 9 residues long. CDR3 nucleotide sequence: TGTGCCAGCACGAGGACCCTCCACTTT. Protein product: CASTRTLHF.

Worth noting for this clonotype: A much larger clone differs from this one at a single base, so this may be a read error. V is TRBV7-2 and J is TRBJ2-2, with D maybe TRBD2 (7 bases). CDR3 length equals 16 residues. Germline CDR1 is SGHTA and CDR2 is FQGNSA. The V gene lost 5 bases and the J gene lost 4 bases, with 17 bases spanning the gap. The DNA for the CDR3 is TGTGCCAGCAGCGCCCATGGGGGGGCCTCCACCGGGGAGCTGTTTTTT. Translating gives CASSAHGGASTGELFF.

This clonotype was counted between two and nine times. DNA for the CDR3: TGTGCCAGCAGTCTAGAAGGGGGGGAGCTTGGGAATGAGCAGTTCTTC. Its protein product is CASSLEGGELGNEQFF. This chain connects TRBV6-4 to TRBJ2-1, with D possibly being TRBD2 (7 bases). The germline V gene encodes CDR1 MRHNA and CDR2 SNTAGT. With 5 bases removed from V and 7 bases from J, the gap between germline ends came to 21 bases. This CDR3 has 16 residues.

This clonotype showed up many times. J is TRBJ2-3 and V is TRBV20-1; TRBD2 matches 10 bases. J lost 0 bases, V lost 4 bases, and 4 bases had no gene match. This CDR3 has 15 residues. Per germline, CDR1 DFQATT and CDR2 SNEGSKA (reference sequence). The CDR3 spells CSATLLAGSTDTQYF. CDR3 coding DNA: TGCAGTGCTACTCTACTAGCGGGGAGCACAGATACGCAGTATTTT.

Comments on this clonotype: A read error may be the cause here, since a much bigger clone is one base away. CDR3 sequence reads: CASSPGQGALGAQYF. CDR3 nucleotide sequence: TGTGCCAGCAGTCCGGGACAGGGGGCACTGGGGGCGCAGTATTTT. The genes are TRBV7-9 and TRBJ2-3, with 12 bases that match TRBD1. V lost 6 bases, J lost 10 bases, and 11 bases stayed unmatched. The CDR3 extends over 15 amino acids. Germline assignment: CDR1 SEHNR and CDR2 FQNEAQ (reference sequence).

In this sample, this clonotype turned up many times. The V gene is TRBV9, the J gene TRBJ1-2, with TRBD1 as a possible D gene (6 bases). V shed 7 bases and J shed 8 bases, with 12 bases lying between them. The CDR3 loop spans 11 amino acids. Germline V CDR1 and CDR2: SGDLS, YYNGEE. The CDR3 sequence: CASYSQGGYTF. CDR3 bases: TGTGCCAGCTATTCCCAGGGGGGCTACACCTTC.

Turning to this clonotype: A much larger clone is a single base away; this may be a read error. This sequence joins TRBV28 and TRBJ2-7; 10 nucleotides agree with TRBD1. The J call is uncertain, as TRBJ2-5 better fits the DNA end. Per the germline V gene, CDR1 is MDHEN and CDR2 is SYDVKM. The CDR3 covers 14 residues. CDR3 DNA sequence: TGTGCCAGCAGGGGGGACAGGGGTTGGGAGACCCAGTACTTC. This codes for CASRGDRGWETQYF.

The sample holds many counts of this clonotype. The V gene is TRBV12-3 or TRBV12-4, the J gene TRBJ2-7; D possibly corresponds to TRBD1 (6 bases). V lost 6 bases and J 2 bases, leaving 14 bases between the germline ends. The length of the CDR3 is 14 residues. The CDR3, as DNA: TGTGCCAGCAGACCTCAGGGGTCTCCCTACGAGCAGTACTTC. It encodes CASRPQGSPYEQYF.

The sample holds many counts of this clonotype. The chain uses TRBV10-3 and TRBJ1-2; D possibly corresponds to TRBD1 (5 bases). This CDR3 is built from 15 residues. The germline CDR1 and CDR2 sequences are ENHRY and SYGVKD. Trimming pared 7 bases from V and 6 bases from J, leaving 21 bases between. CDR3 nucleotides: TGTGCCATCACCTCCCCGGGCCAGGGAGAGGATGGCTACACCTTC. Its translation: CAITSPGQGEDGYTF.

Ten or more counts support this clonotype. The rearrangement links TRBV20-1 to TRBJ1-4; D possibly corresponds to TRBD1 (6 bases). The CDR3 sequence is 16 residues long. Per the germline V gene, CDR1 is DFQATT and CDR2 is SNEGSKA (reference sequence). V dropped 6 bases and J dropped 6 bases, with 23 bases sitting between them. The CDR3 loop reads CSAPVGGARSYEKLFF. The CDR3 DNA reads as TGCAGTGCCCCGGTAGGGGGGGCGAGATCCTATGAAAAACTGTTTTTT.

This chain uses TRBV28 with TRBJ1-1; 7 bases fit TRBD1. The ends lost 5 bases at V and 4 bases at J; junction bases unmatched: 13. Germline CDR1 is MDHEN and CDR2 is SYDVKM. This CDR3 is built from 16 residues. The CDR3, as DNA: TGTGCCAGCAGTCCCTCCCTAGGACAGGAGACCACTGAAGCTTTCTTT. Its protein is CASSPSLGQETTEAFF.

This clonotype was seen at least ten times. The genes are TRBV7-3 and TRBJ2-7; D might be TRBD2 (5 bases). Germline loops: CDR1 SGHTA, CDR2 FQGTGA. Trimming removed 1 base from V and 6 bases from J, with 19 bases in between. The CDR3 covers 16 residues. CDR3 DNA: TGTGCCAGCAGCTTAAGGCGAACCACCGGCGGAGGCGAGCAGTACTTC. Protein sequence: CASSLRRTTGGGEQYF.

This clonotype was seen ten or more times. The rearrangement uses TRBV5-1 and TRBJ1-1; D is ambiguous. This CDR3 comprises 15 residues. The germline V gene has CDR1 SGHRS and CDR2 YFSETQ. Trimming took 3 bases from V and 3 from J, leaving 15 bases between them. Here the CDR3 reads CASSSPGKLDTEAFF. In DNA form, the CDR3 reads TGCGCCAGCAGCTCACCGGGGAAACTGGACACTGAAGCTTTCTTT.